This T cell receptor beta chain was recovered during a study of radiation and T cells in renal cell carcinoma. The protocol was immunoSEQ multiplex PCR, while the TCRdb copy is restricted to in-frame clones and leaves out a portion. The sample yields about 83,000 clones, around four fifths seen once. Germline loops: CDR1 KGHSH, CDR2 LQKENI. This CDR3 comprises 14 residues. V gave up 5 bases and J gave up 4 bases; unmatched junction bases: 6. Time point given: blood 4 weeks post-SBRT, at nephrectomy. Treatment in this sample: 15 Gy SBRT to primary tumor, nephrectomy 4 weeks later. The input for sequencing was blood, taken from a patient whose treatment included radiotherapy and nephrectomy. The chain has TRBV18 and TRBJ1-2, with TRBD1 matching over 8 bases. This sequence originates from a woman aged 60-70 years with renal cell carcinoma. The CDR3 loop is CASSSGTGLYGYTF. The CDR3 DNA reads TGTGCCAGCTCATCAGGGACAGGACTCTATGGCTACACCTTC.